These 3 T cell receptor beta chains were sequenced from one sample in a study of neurological immune-mediated disorders. Described time point: longitudinal time-point 2. TCRdb reanalysed the 5' RACE reads using MiXCR and keeps one entry per CDR3 protein. Altogether some 60,000 distinct CDR3 sequences are present, nearly 10% being singletons, with the ten largest covering around 12%. Sequences were obtained from PBMCs. These receptors were taken from a young man in good health.

This clonotype was seen ten or more times. The chain couples TRBV28 to TRBJ2-5; 10 positions match TRBD2. This CDR3 has 15 amino acids. From germline, CDR1 is MDHEN and CDR2 SYDVKM. With 3 bases clipped from V and 2 bases from J, the junction kept 3 bases outside the gene matches. The CDR3 loop reads CASSLGLAQQETQYF. Written as DNA, the CDR3 is TGTGCCAGCAGTTTGGGACTAGCGCAACAAGAGACCCAGTACTTC.

The DNA of the CDR3 is TGCAGTGCTAGAGTGGTTGAGCAGTACTTC. It is translated as CSARVVEQYF. The chain combines TRBV20-1 with TRBJ2-7; D gene ambiguous. CDR1 and CDR2 (germline): DFQATT, SNEGSKA (reference sequence). The CDR3 sequence is 10 residues long. V dropped 1 base and J dropped 7 bases, with 5 bases sitting between them.

The table lists this clonotype with many counts. The genes are TRBV14 and TRBJ2-3; 7 bases map to TRBD2. The CDR3 is made up of 15 amino acids. CDR1 and CDR2 (germline): SGHDN, FVKESK. Losses at the gene ends were 5 bases for V and 1 base for J; bases not matched to a gene: 6. CDR3: CASSYGTTRTDTQYF. The CDR3 DNA is TGTGCCAGCAGCTACGGGACTACCCGCACAGATACGCAGTATTTT.